The source of this T cell receptor (beta chain) is a study of T cell responses to AZD1222 COVID-19 vaccine. TCRdb's table, derived via immunoSEQ multiplex PCR, lists solely in-frame clones and lacks some. Of fewer than 110,000 clones listed, 75% to 90% are singletons. Trimming cost V 3 bases and J 5 bases; bases outside gene matches: 7. Germline V gene data show CDR1 as GTSNPN and CDR2 as SVGIG (reference sequence). This CDR3 region has 14 residues. This specimen was peripheral blood, taken on day 0 of AZD1222 vaccination. The genes are TRBV30 and TRBJ1-1; 9 positions match TRBD1. The receptor was derived from an adult in good health. CDR3 sequence (DNA): TGTGCCTGGAGGTTACAGGGGGCTGGGACTGAAGCTTTCTTT. Translated, it gives CAWRLQGAGTEAFF.